Here is one T cell receptor (beta chain) with its context. Its antigen remains unknown. This sample is part of a study of long-term antiretroviral therapy in people with HIV. Study conclusions and caveats: Dominant in the repertoire at all time points were clones expanded before ART.

CDR1 is LGHNA and CDR2 is YSLEER in the germline V gene. Trimming stripped 0 bases from V and 8 bases from J, with 13 bases between. The CDR3 runs 15 residues. Run at survey level, the immunoSEQ assay was version v3.0. Sequencing used immunoSEQ multiplex PCR; TCRdb keeps in-frame clones, though not all of them. The data contain about 32,000 clones, roughly 98% of them singletons. The sample consisted of unsorted PBMCs, taken 7.6 years after starting antiretroviral therapy. This receptor was taken from a man aged 25 to 40 with HIV. The chain couples TRBV4-3 to TRBJ1-4, with TRBD1 as a possible D gene (5 bases). CDR3 coding DNA: TGCGCCAGCAGCCAAGATGGCAGAGGACAAGAAAAACTGTTTTTT. Translated: CASSQDGRGQEKLFF.